A single sample is the source of the 14 T cell receptor beta chains below, sequenced in a study of vaccination and CD4 T cells after COVID-19. No antigen has been assigned to these receptors. Treatment here: 10-day PBMC culture with coronavirus spike peptide pools or control peptides (ViraFEST assay). An Oncomine TCR Beta short-read assay was used to sequence the DNA from cultured CD4+ T cells. TCRdb recomputed calls from the PCR reads with MiXCR, one row per CDR3 protein. The sample has roughly 4,200 distinct CDR3 sequences; roughly 20% are singletons. Sequencing was carried out using CD4+ T cells from blood, cultured in vitro. The receptors originated from a human donor who had recovered from COVID-19.

This clonotype showed up just a few times. The gene calls are TRBV14 and TRBJ1-3; D remains ambiguous. CDR1 is SGHDN and CDR2 is FVKESK in the germline V gene. CDR3 size: 14 residues. V gave up 5 bases and J gave up 8 bases, with 16 bases separating them. DNA for the CDR3: TGTGCCAGCAGCAGCTGGATCCCTGGGGACACCATATATTTT. Translated, it gives CASSSWIPGDTIYF.

The chain links TRBV19 to TRBJ1-3; D ambiguous. The CDR3 has 15 residues. V was shortened by 3 bases and J by 1 base, with 10 bases between the two germline ends. Germline V gene sequence: CDR1 LNHDA, CDR2 SQIVND (reference sequence). This CDR3 is CASSMAWLSGNTIYF. The DNA for the CDR3 is TGTGCCAGTAGTATGGCGTGGTTGTCTGGAAACACCATATATTTT.

This chain links TRBV30 with TRBJ1-1; D not resolved. The CDR3 contains 13 residues. The germline V and J ends were trimmed by 3 bases and 1 base, with 9 bases remaining between them. Germline lookup yields CDR1 GTSNPN and CDR2 SVGIG (reference sequence). DNA for the CDR3: TGTGCCTGGAGCGCCCACCCGAACACTGAAGCTTTCTTT. This translates into CAWSAHPNTEAFF.

This clonotype was counted only a few times. The chain carries TRBV29-1 and TRBJ1-1; D gene uncertain. The CDR3 is made up of 13 amino acids. Trimming stripped 7 bases from V and 0 bases from J, with 12 bases between. The V gene's germline CDR1 is SQVTM and CDR2 ANQGSEA. The DNA of the CDR3 is TGCAGCGGCTACAGAGACATGAACACTGAAGCTTTCTTT. This sequence encodes CSGYRDMNTEAFF.

In this sample, this clonotype turned up a few times. J is TRBJ1-6 and V is TRBV3-1, with D uncertain. Germline V gene data show CDR1 as LGHDT and CDR2 as YNNKEL (reference sequence). This CDR3 comprises 14 residues. Trimming took 0 bases from V and 10 from J, leaving 10 bases between them. CDR3 sequence (DNA): TGTGCCAGCAGCCAAGAGCCCGCCAGGTCACCCCTCCACTTT. Translating gives CASSQEPARSPLHF.

CDR3 sequence reads: CASSATLEYYNSPLHF. The CDR3 region has the DNA TGTGCCAGCAGCGCGACTTTGGAGTACTATAATTCACCCCTCCACTTT. The chain has TRBV9 and TRBJ1-6; D gene uncertain. CDR1 and CDR2 (germline): SGDLS, YYNGEE. The CDR3 covers 16 residues. With 3 bases removed from V and 3 bases from J, the gap between germline ends came to 13 bases.

This clonotype is large. The DNA for the CDR3 is TGTGCCAGTAATGACATTGGGGGCTTTGGTGGCTACACCTTC. The encoded protein is CASNDIGGFGGYTF. This chain connects TRBV21-1 to TRBJ1-2; the D call in the table, TRBD1, was not verified against the DNA. TRBV21-1 is labeled a pseudogene. The CDR3 loop spans 14 amino acids.

The chain carries TRBV20-1 and TRBJ2-3, with 12 bases matching TRBD2. CDR1 DFQATT and CDR2 SNEGSKA come from the germline V gene (reference sequence). The length of the CDR3 is 17 residues. The CDR3 DNA reads TGCAGCGCTCTTTCCGGGACTAGCGGGCTAAGCACAGATACGCAGTATTTT. Translation gives CSALSGTSGLSTDTQYF.

This clonotype was counted only a few times. J is TRBJ2-7 and V is TRBV7-9; 11 bases agree with TRBD1. CDR3 length equals 15 residues. Germline CDR1 reads SEHNR; CDR2 reads FQNEAQ (reference sequence). V shed 5 bases and J 2 bases; nucleotides not matched to a gene: 5. CDR3 nucleotides: TGTGCCAGCAGCGCACCGGGACAGGGGGCCTACGAGCAGTACTTC. Protein: CASSAPGQGAYEQYF.

This clonotype has more than one count but fewer than ten. The chain uses TRBV7-6 and TRBJ2-3; tentatively, D is TRBD2 (7 bases). The ends were cut back, 1 base at V and 4 bases at J, with 18 bases in the middle. This CDR3 is built from 17 residues. CDR1 is SGHVS, CDR2 FNYEAQ, per germline. DNA for the CDR3: TGTGCCAGCAGCTTAGGACTGGGGGGCGGGGGCCCAGATACGCAGTATTTT. It translates to CASSLGLGGGGPDTQYF.

This clonotype is deemed medium-sized. The V gene is TRBV27, the J gene TRBJ1-5; TRBD1 agrees at 7 bases. The CDR3 loop spans 16 amino acids. Germline CDR1 is MNHEY and CDR2 is SMNVEV (reference sequence). The junction had 4 bases not matched to a gene; V was cut back by 0 bases and J by 2 bases. CDR3 sequence reads: CASSLSQDRGNQPQHF. DNA of the CDR3: TGTGCCAGCAGTTTATCACAAGACAGGGGCAATCAGCCCCAGCATTTT.

This clonotype came up a few times. The rearrangement links TRBV5-1 to TRBJ2-3, with D unresolved. Germline CDR1 SGHRS, CDR2 YFSETQ. V gave up 1 base and J gave up 4 bases, with 7 bases separating them. The CDR3 loop spans 13 amino acids. The CDR3 nucleotides read TGCGCCAGCAGCTTGAGAGAATCAGATACGCAGTATTTT. It is translated as CASSLRESDTQYF.

By frequency in the sample, this clonotype is medium-sized (0.01 to 0.1%). The chain employs TRBV29-1 and TRBJ1-2; TRBD1 is a possible D gene (5 bases). Germline V gene data show CDR1 as SQVTM and CDR2 as ANQGSEA. Trimming took 5 bases from V and 3 from J, leaving 16 bases between them. The CDR3 is 14 residues long. Here the CDR3 reads CSVRNGGNDYGYTF. CDR3 DNA sequence: TGCAGCGTTCGGAACGGGGGGAATGACTATGGCTACACCTTC.

This rearrangement joins TRBV5-1 to TRBJ1-2; possibly TRBD1 for D (5 bases). V lost 0 bases and J 8 bases, leaving 8 bases between the germline ends. This CDR3 has 12 amino acids. Germline CDR1 SGHRS, CDR2 YFSETQ. The CDR3 DNA reads TGCGCCAGCAGCTTGGGGGGCGAGGGCTACACCTTC. Amino acid sequence: CASSLGGEGYTF.